This TCR beta chain came from a study of T-cell memory formation after mild COVID-19. Study results and limitations: Prior to infection, memory already included some responding clones, suggesting cross-reactive memory joined. Shrinking CD4+ clones were chiefly CM and EM; CD8+ ones were chiefly EMRA.

V dropped 0 bases and J dropped 4 bases, with 12 bases sitting between them. CDR3 length: 16 amino acids. CDR1 is KGHSH and CDR2 is LQKENI in the germline V gene. TCRalpha and TCRbeta libraries used 5'RACE with constant-segment primers and UMIs. From the 5' RACE reads, TCRdb called clonotypes with MiXCR, one entry per CDR3 protein. Of about 470,000 distinct CDR3 sequences listed, roughly 20% were seen once; the top ten hold approximately 13%. This clonotype was seen many times. The target antigen is unknown. V gene TRBV18 combines with J gene TRBJ2-2; D not certain. The source material was PBMCs or a T cell subset sorted from them (not recorded which). This TCR derives from an adult woman who had mild COVID-19 (a few samples of this study predate the infection). Cell type and time point are not known. The CDR3 is CASSPPTNRGTGELFF. The DNA for the CDR3 is TGTGCCAGCTCACCACCTACAAACCGAGGCACCGGGGAGCTGTTTTTT.